This passage covers 23 T cell receptor beta chains from one sample sequenced in a study of blood T cell repertoires in COVID-19. Sequenced by immunoSEQ multiplex PCR; TCRdb stores in-frame clones only, minus some. The sample contains some 60,000 clones, about four fifths of which appear only once. Sequenced: peripheral blood. These receptors all come from a woman of 80 years or more with acute or convalescent COVID-19.

The chain recombines TRBV29-1 with TRBJ1-1, with D possibly being TRBD1 (6 bases). Germline V gene data show CDR1 as SQVTM and CDR2 as ANQGSEA. V was shortened by 6 bases and J by 4 bases, with 12 bases between the two germline ends. The CDR3 spans 12 residues. The CDR3: CSVPGHLTEAFF. DNA of the CDR3: TGCAGCGTCCCGGGACACCTCACTGAAGCTTTCTTT.

The chain has TRBV7-9 and TRBJ2-1; D not certain. The germline CDR1 and CDR2 sequences are SEHNR and FQNEAQ (reference sequence). The CDR3 runs 14 residues. Trimming took off 5 bases at V and 2 bases at J, with 10 bases between the two ends. The CDR3 DNA follows: TGTGCCAGCAGCCCTATGTCCCCCTACAATGAGCAGTTCTTC. It encodes CASSPMSPYNEQFF.

This clone was observed a handful of times. The CDR3 DNA reads TGTGCCAGCAGCCCGGGGGGCAACACTGAAGCTTTCTTT. It codes for CASSPGGNTEAFF. The J gene is TRBJ1-1, the V gene TRBV7-6; maybe TRBD1 (6 bases). CDR3 length: 13 amino acids. Trimming left V 5 bases short and J 2 bases short, with 9 bases between. Per the germline V gene, CDR1 is SGHVS and CDR2 is FNYEAQ. The full variable domain, with the rest looked up from reference TRBV7-6 and TRBJ1-1, is GAGVSQSPRYKVTKRGQDVALRCDPISGHVSLYWYRQALGQGPEFLTYFNYEAQQDKSGLPNDRFSAERPEGSISTLTIQRTEQRDSAMYRCASSPGGNTEAFFGQGTRLTVV.

This sequence joins TRBV5-5 and TRBJ2-5; 7 nucleotides align to TRBD2. J lost 10 bases, V lost 2 bases, and 8 bases had no gene match. This CDR3 is built from 13 residues. Germline values: CDR1 SGHKS, CDR2 YYEKEE (reference sequence). The CDR3 DNA sequence: TGTGCCAGCAGCTTTTCAGGAACGGGGGGCCAGTACTTC. This codes for CASSFSGTGGQYF.

This chain links TRBV6-5 with TRBJ2-1, with 9 nucleotides matching TRBD2. Per the germline V gene, CDR1 is MNHEY and CDR2 is SVGAGI. The CDR3 length is 15 residues. With V trimmed by 2 bases and J by 1 base, 0 bases remained unmatched. This chain's CDR3 is CASSYAGGSYNEQFF. The DNA of the CDR3 is TGTGCCAGCAGTTACGCGGGAGGGTCCTACAATGAGCAGTTCTTC.

The J gene is TRBJ1-1, the V gene TRBV2; no definite D call. V lost 6 bases and J lost 5, with 13 bases in between. The germline CDR1 and CDR2 sequences are SNHLY and FYNNEI. The CDR3 extends over 13 amino acids. DNA of the CDR3: TGTGCCAGCAGCGAGGGAAGTAGGACTGAAGCTTTCTTT. Its protein is CASSEGSRTEAFF. The full variable domain, rest sourced from reference TRBV2 and TRBJ1-1, is EPEVTQTPSHQVTQMGQEVILRCVPISNHLYFYWYRQILGQKVEFLVSFYNNEISEKSEIFDDQFSVERPDGSNFTLKIRSTKLEDSAMYFCASSEGSRTEAFFGQGTRLTVV.

The chain employs TRBV6-5 and TRBJ2-3, with 10 nucleotides matching TRBD2. Trimming cost V 6 bases and J 4 bases; bases outside gene matches: 7. Germline V lookup: CDR1 MNHEY, CDR2 SVGAGI. The CDR3 runs to 15 residues. The CDR3 sequence: CASRSTSGTADTQYF. DNA of the CDR3: TGTGCCAGCAGGTCCACTAGCGGGACAGCAGATACGCAGTATTTT.

This clone was counted between two and nine times. The rearrangement uses TRBV21-1 and TRBJ1-1. TRBV21-1 is shown as a pseudogene. The CDR3 contains 16 residues. CDR3 residues: CASSKAGGHMNTEAFF. The CDR3 nucleotides are TGTGCCAGCAGCAAAGCGGGGGGTCACATGAACACTGAAGCTTTCTTT.

The CDR3 spells CASSFRLAGASYEQYF. CDR3 bases: TGTGCCAGCAGTTTTCGTCTAGCGGGGGCCTCCTACGAGCAGTACTTC. The chain uses TRBV27 and TRBJ2-7; 10 nucleotides match TRBD2. The CDR3 totals 16 residues. V lost 3 bases, J lost 0 bases, and 5 bases stayed unmatched. The germline CDR1 and CDR2 sequences are MNHEY and SMNVEV (reference sequence).

This clone was seen just once. The chain joins TRBV7-8 to TRBJ2-7; D might be TRBD1 (5 bases). Trimming shortened V by 6 bases and J by 2 bases, and 11 bases separated the two germline ends. The V gene's germline CDR1 is SGHVS and CDR2 FQNEAQ. The CDR3 is made up of 13 amino acids. The CDR3 region has the DNA TGTGCCAGCAGTCGGACATATACCTACGAGCAGTACTTC. This gives the protein CASSRTYTYEQYF.

This clone was counted a few times. The chain is built from TRBV5-1 and TRBJ2-3, with 9 nucleotides matching TRBD1. The V and J ends lost 2 bases and 3 bases, in that order; junction bases with no gene match: 7. The germline V gene encodes CDR1 SGHRS and CDR2 YFSETQ. The CDR3 spans 16 residues. This CDR3 reads CASSLQGAHGTDTQYF. CDR3 bases: TGCGCCAGCAGCTTACAGGGGGCTCACGGGACAGATACGCAGTATTTT.

The V gene is TRBV5-4, the J gene TRBJ2-1; D is ambiguous. Trimming shortened V by 0 bases and J by 1 base, and 8 bases separated the two germline ends. Germline V gives CDR1 SGHNT, CDR2 YYREEE (reference sequence). The CDR3 totals 15 residues. CDR3 bases: TGTGCCAGCAGCTTGGTGCTGACATCCTACAATGAGCAGTTCTTC. Protein sequence: CASSLVLTSYNEQFF.

The V and J genes are TRBV2 and TRBJ1-1, with TRBD1 identical over 10 bases. Looked up from germline, CDR1 is SNHLY and CDR2 is FYNNEI. With V trimmed by 3 bases and J by 5 bases, 3 bases remained unmatched. CDR3 size: 14 residues. CDR3 bases: TGTGCCAGCAGTGATGGGGGACAGGGGACTGAAGCTTTCTTT. This translates into CASSDGGQGTEAFF.

V gene TRBV15 combines with J gene TRBJ1-1; D perhaps matches TRBD1 (5 bases). This CDR3 region has 11 residues. The V end was cut by 8 bases, the J end by 9 bases, with 13 bases between. Germline values: CDR1 LNHNV, CDR2 YYDKDF (reference sequence). Here the CDR3 reads CATYTGNKAFF. The CDR3, as DNA: TGTGCCACCTACACAGGAAATAAAGCTTTCTTT.

V and J are TRBV19 and TRBJ2-2, with D perhaps matching TRBD2 (6 bases). V was clipped by 5 bases and J by 3 bases, with 10 bases between them. The germline V gene has CDR1 LNHDA and CDR2 SQIVND (reference sequence). The CDR3 is 14 amino acids. The CDR3 spells CASSPSGDTGELFF. The CDR3 nucleotides read TGTGCCAGTAGTCCCTCGGGGGACACCGGGGAGCTGTTTTTT.

This clone has just a few counts. This rearrangement joins TRBV11-3 to TRBJ2-7; 9 bases map to TRBD1. The germline CDR1 and CDR2 sequences are SGHNT and YENEEA. This CDR3 region has 14 residues. V gave up 5 bases and J gave up 6 bases; unmatched junction bases: 8. CDR3: CASSPGDRESEQYF. Here the CDR3 DNA reads TGTGCCAGCAGCCCCGGGGACAGGGAAAGCGAGCAGTACTTC.

The gene calls are TRBV9 and TRBJ2-3; D is unresolved. CDR1 is SGDLS and CDR2 is YYNGEE in the germline V gene. V was trimmed by 2 bases and J by 5 bases, leaving 15 bases between them. The CDR3 spans 15 residues. The CDR3, as DNA: TGTGCCAGCAGCGTGACCGGGTCGGTGGGAGATACGCAGTATTTT. As protein: CASSVTGSVGDTQYF.

The J gene is TRBJ1-6, the V gene TRBV27, with D uncertain. CDR3 length equals 14 residues. Trimming shortened V by 2 bases and J by 5 bases, and 7 bases separated the two germline ends. The germline V gene encodes CDR1 MNHEY and CDR2 SMNVEV (reference sequence). DNA of the CDR3: TGTGCCAGCAGTTTAATGGCAGATAATTCACCCCTCCACTTT. Its protein product is CASSLMADNSPLHF.

J is TRBJ2-5 and V is TRBV7-3; 7 bases align to TRBD1. This CDR3 has 13 amino acids. Trimming took 5 bases from V and 2 from J; bases not matched to a gene: 2. CDR1 and CDR2 (germline): SGHTA, FQGTGA. In nucleotides, the CDR3 is TGTGCCAGCAGCCGGGACAGACAAGAGACCCAGTACTTC. Its translation: CASSRDRQETQYF.

CDR3 in amino acids: CASSIRQGSGANVLTF. In nucleotides, the CDR3 is TGTGCCAGTAGTATCCGACAGGGCTCTGGGGCCAACGTCCTGACTTTC. The rearrangement uses TRBV19 and TRBJ2-6, with 7 bases aligning to TRBD1. From germline, CDR1 is LNHDA and CDR2 SQIVND (reference sequence). The CDR3 runs 16 residues. V shed 3 bases and J 0 bases; nucleotides not matched to a gene: 2.

This chain links TRBV7-3 with TRBJ2-3, with TRBD1 matching over 11 bases. The CDR3 runs 16 residues. V gave up 5 bases and J gave up 4 bases; unmatched junction bases: 8. Germline V gene lookup returns CDR1 SGHTA and CDR2 FQGTGA. CDR3 DNA sequence: TGTGCCAGCAGCCGTCGGGACAGGGGGTACGCAGATACGCAGTATTTT. This gives the protein CASSRRDRGYADTQYF.

J is TRBJ2-3 and V is TRBV6-1; D gene uncertain. V dropped 1 base and J dropped 0 bases, with 8 bases sitting between them. Germline assignment: CDR1 MNHNS and CDR2 SASEGT. The CDR3 sequence is 15 residues long. The CDR3 DNA sequence: TGTGCCAGCAGTGAAGGTCCCGGGAGCACAGATACGCAGTATTTT. It yields the protein CASSEGPGSTDTQYF.

Concerning this clone: At one end the junction does not follow the germline gene, possibly because of a read error. V is TRBV7-7 and J is TRBJ2-7; D is unclear. The germline V gene has CDR1 SSHAT and CDR2 FNYEAQ (reference sequence). The CDR3 covers 13 residues. Here the CDR3 reads CASSLNPGYEQYF. The CDR3 region has the DNA TGTGCTAGCAGCTTAAACCCGGGCTACGAGCAGTACTTC.